A selection of T cell receptor beta chains follows, all from one sample in a study of T cell clones after liver transplantation. Using immunoSEQ multiplex PCR, the repertoire was profiled, and TCRdb retains in-frame clones only, with some absent. The profile shows over 55,000 clones, around two thirds of them singletons. Sample: CD4+ T cells from blood, taken at the roughly 15-month timepoint. These receptors were collected from a human patient who received a liver transplant. Some T cells may possibly be graft donor cells. Each CDR3 is given with its conserved first and last residue.

v_gene	j_gene	CDR3aa
TRBV10-1	TRBJ2-1	CASSGGTSGRGGSEQFF
TRBV27	TRBJ1-3	CASSSAWVSGNTIYF
TRBV19	TRBJ1-2	CASSIDRDRGPDAF
TRBV18	TRBJ2-5	CASSPQGLAGETQYF
TRBV4-2	TRBJ1-1	CASSQERATEAFF
TRBV6-5	TRBJ1-2	CASSGSSYGYTF
TRBV30	TRBJ2-2	CAWIEAGSYTGELFF
TRBV5-4	TRBJ2-1	CASSSLRQGALGNEQFF
TRBV25-1	TRBJ2-2	CASSEWGGELFF
TRBV7-2	TRBJ2-2	CASSLRTSGRNTGELFF
TRBV19	TRBJ2-7	CASSSQAGDFYEQYF
TRBV5-5	TRBJ2-5	CASSPHVGQETQYF
TRBV4-1	TRBJ2-1	CASSQDLRGVQNEQFF
TRBV10-1	TRBJ2-5	CASSATPGQETQYF
TRBV18	TRBJ2-2	CASSPRPAANTGELFF
TRBV11-3	TRBJ2-2	CASSFLLGVQITGELFF
TRBV4-3	TRBJ2-2	CASSQGPNTGELFF
TRBV7-2	TRBJ2-7	CASSLDLAPYEQYF
TRBV6-1	TRBJ2-7	CASSDGDRRGYEQYF
TRBV6-5	TRBJ2-2	CASRQYRNGELFF
TRBV11-1	TRBJ1-1	CASSLGRKNTEAFF
TRBV2	TRBJ2-2	CASRGARGTGTNTGELFF
TRBV5-6	TRBJ2-7	CASSRDSLTYEQYF
TRBV5-1	TRBJ2-7	CASSLTSGRTPYEQYF
TRBV6-4	TRBJ1-1	CASRDFSMNTEAFF
TRBV5-1	TRBJ1-1	CASSAGLNTEAFF
TRBV5-6	TRBJ1-6	CASSLAATGVSGSPLHF
TRBV6-1	TRBJ1-5	CASSESGQSNQPQHF
TRBV2	TRBJ2-1	CASSGLSGRVPYNEQFF